One and the same sample provided the 22 T cell receptor beta chains below, sequenced in a study of T cell repertoires in cytomegalovirus infection. MiXCR, run by TCRdb on the reads, gives a single entry per CDR3 protein. The sample carries about 80,000 distinct CDR3 sequences, more than 3.5% recorded once. Sequences were obtained from PBMCs. Receptor source: a human donor in good health (CMV status not recorded). Some clones in this sample may be carry-over from other donors' samples.

This clonotype showed up many times. J is TRBJ1-1 and V is TRBV7-8, with D tentatively TRBD1 (6 bases). V lost 6 bases, J lost 1 base, and 15 bases lay in between. This CDR3 has 15 amino acids. Per germline, CDR1 SGHVS and CDR2 FQNEAQ. CDR3 sequence (DNA): TGTGCCAGCAGTTTACCCAACAGGGAGAACACTGAAGCTTTCTTT. Protein product: CASSLPNRENTEAFF.

This clonotype was observed many times. The V and J genes are TRBV19 and TRBJ2-7; TRBD1 matches 8 bases. V lost 6 bases to trimming and J lost 4 bases; unmatched junction nucleotides: 14. CDR1 and CDR2 (germline): LNHDA, SQIVND (reference sequence). The CDR3 contains 16 residues. The CDR3 DNA sequence: TGTGCCAGTAGAGGGGGGCCCGGGACAGGAACGTACGAGCAGTACTTC. Translation: CASRGGPGTGTYEQYF.

This clonotype has a count of ten or more. CDR3 sequence reads: CASSIGGAETQYF. The CDR3 coding sequence is TGTGCCAGTAGTATTGGGGGGGCAGAGACCCAGTACTTC. The rearrangement uses TRBV19 and TRBJ2-5; D might be TRBD2 (7 bases). In germline, CDR1 is LNHDA, CDR2 SQIVND (reference sequence). The V end lost 3 bases, the J end lost 4 bases, and 9 bases lay between the germline ends. There are 13 residues in the CDR3.

Details on this clonotype: A single base separates this from a much larger clone, so it may be a read error. The conserved final phenylalanine or tryptophan is absent from the CDR3, which likely points to a read error. J is TRBJ2-5 and V is TRBV28, with D uncertain. The germline V gene has CDR1 MDHEN and CDR2 SYDVKM. The CDR3 sequence is 11 residues long. V shed 4 bases and J shed 6 bases, with 6 bases lying between them. The CDR3 sequence: CASSSEKTQYI. CDR3 sequence (DNA): TGTGCCAGCAGTTCCGAGAAGACCCAGTACATC.

This clonotype was seen at least ten times. The chain recombines TRBV5-1 with TRBJ1-1; D gene ambiguous. V shed 3 bases and J shed 2 bases, with 8 bases lying between them. The germline CDR1 and CDR2 sequences are SGHRS and YFSETQ. CDR3 size: 13 residues. The CDR3 coding sequence is TGCGCCAGCAGCTGGGCCCTTAACACTGAAGCTTTCTTT. Amino acids: CASSWALNTEAFF.

This clonotype was recorded many times. The chain's CDR3 is CASGSSPGRSTEAFF. In DNA form, the CDR3 reads TGTGCCAGCGGATCAAGTCCGGGGCGGAGTACTGAAGCTTTCTTT. This rearrangement joins TRBV7-8 to TRBJ1-1; perhaps TRBD1 as D (5 bases). CDR3 length: 15 residues. CDR1 and CDR2 from the germline V gene are SGHVS and FQNEAQ. Trimming shortened V by 8 bases and J by 5 bases, and 21 bases separated the two germline ends.

This clonotype was found many times. The J gene is TRBJ1-1, the V gene TRBV24-1; tentatively, D is TRBD1 (5 bases). V gave up 2 bases and J gave up 2 bases, with 8 bases separating them. The germline gives CDR1 KGHDR, CDR2 SFDVKD. The CDR3 runs to 14 residues. CDR3 coding DNA: TGTGCCACCAGTGATTCGGGGGGAAACACTGAAGCTTTCTTT. This gives the protein CATSDSGGNTEAFF.

This clonotype was counted at least ten times. The chain recombines TRBV7-6 with TRBJ2-2, with 8 bases identical to TRBD1. CDR1 is SGHVS, CDR2 FNYEAQ, per germline. The length of the CDR3 is 16 residues. V lost 2 bases, J lost 3 bases, and 5 bases stayed unmatched. For the CDR3, the DNA is TGTGCCAGCAGCTTACAAACAGGGGGTCACACCGGGGAGCTGTTTTTT. Residues: CASSLQTGGHTGELFF.

There are many counts of this clonotype. J is TRBJ2-5 and V is TRBV7-2; D could derive from TRBD1 or TRBD2 (5 bases each). The CDR3 covers 13 residues. The V and J ends lost 5 bases and 4 bases respectively, with 11 bases between them. CDR1 SGHTA and CDR2 FQGNSA come from the germline V gene. Written as DNA, the CDR3 is TGTGCCAGCAGCGTGGGGCGGGTAGAGACCCAGTACTTC. Protein sequence: CASSVGRVETQYF.

This clonotype was counted many times. The chain combines TRBV12-3 or TRBV12-4 with TRBJ1-2; 10 nucleotides match TRBD1. The CDR3 runs to 15 residues. Trimming removed 6 bases from V and 8 bases from J; junction bases left unmatched: 12. The CDR3 region has the DNA TGTGCCAGCAGCTTGACAGGGGGCGCGACGAGAGGCTACACCTTC. Protein sequence: CASSLTGGATRGYTF.

This clonotype has ten or more counts. This chain joins TRBV6-4 and TRBJ1-1; D remains ambiguous. Per the germline V gene, CDR1 is MRHNA and CDR2 is SNTAGT. CDR3 length: 13 amino acids. Trimming cost V 0 bases and J 7 bases, with 9 bases left between them. The CDR3 reads CASSDSGFIEAFF. The CDR3, as DNA: TGTGCCAGCAGTGACTCAGGGTTTATTGAAGCTTTCTTT.

In this sample, this clonotype turned up many times. V gene TRBV12-3 or TRBV12-4 combines with J gene TRBJ2-3; TRBD2 is a possible D gene (6 bases). The ends were cut back, 9 bases at V and 0 bases at J, with 13 bases in the middle. The CDR3 length is 14 residues. For the CDR3, the DNA is TGTGCCAGTCGGGGGTTCTATAGCACAGATACGCAGTATTTT. Translated: CASRGFYSTDTQYF.

This clonotype was seen at least ten times. V and J are TRBV6-1 and TRBJ1-1; 8 nucleotides line up with TRBD1. Looked up from germline, CDR1 is MNHNS and CDR2 is SASEGT. V dropped 4 bases and J dropped 4; count of bases not matched to a gene: 5. The CDR3 extends over 14 amino acids. This chain's CDR3 is CASSADRVGTEAFF. The CDR3 DNA sequence: TGTGCCAGCAGTGCGGACAGGGTTGGCACTGAAGCTTTCTTT.

This clonotype was counted at least ten times. The CDR3 protein is CASSRGQGNQPQHF. The CDR3, as DNA: TGTGCCAGCAGCAGGGGACAGGGCAATCAGCCCCAGCATTTT. The chain links TRBV4-2 to TRBJ1-5; 8 bases map to TRBD1. Looked up from germline, CDR1 is LGHNA and CDR2 is YNFKEQ. The V gene end was trimmed by 5 bases and the J gene end by 2 bases; junction bases not matched to a gene: 2. This CDR3 spans 14 amino acids.

Many counts were recorded for this clonotype. The chain recombines TRBV7-8 with TRBJ1-4; D is uncertain. Germline loops: CDR1 SGHVS, CDR2 FQNEAQ. Deletions cut 7 bases from V and 8 bases from J, with 17 bases between. The CDR3 has 14 amino acids. CDR3 residues: CASTDLGFGEKLFF. CDR3 DNA sequence: TGTGCCAGCACCGATCTGGGGTTCGGGGAAAAACTGTTTTTT.

At least ten counts were recorded for this clonotype. The chain combines TRBV5-1 with TRBJ2-1, with 7 positions matching TRBD2. Germline CDR1 is SGHRS and CDR2 is YFSETQ. V lost 3 bases to trimming and J lost 7 bases; unmatched junction nucleotides: 10. The CDR3 contains 15 residues. CDR3 sequence: CASSSPRLAWNEQFF. In DNA form, the CDR3 reads TGCGCCAGCAGCTCCCCGAGACTAGCTTGGAATGAGCAGTTCTTC.

By frequency in the sample, this clonotype is medium-sized. The rearrangement links TRBV7-8 to TRBJ1-2, with 9 bases aligning to TRBD1. The J segment lost 3 bases and the V segment lost 2 bases, leaving 10 bases of the junction unmatched. The germline CDR1 and CDR2 sequences are SGHVS and FQNEAQ. The CDR3 covers 17 residues. The CDR3 here is CASSLIMGQGLDYGYTF. The CDR3, as DNA: TGTGCCAGCAGCTTAATTATGGGACAGGGACTCGACTATGGCTACACCTTC. The full variable domain, its missing parts supplied by reference TRBV7-8 and TRBJ1-2, is GAGVSQSPRYKVAKRGQDVALRCDPISGHVSLFWYQQALGQGPEFLTYFQNEAQLDKSGLPSDRFFAERPEGSVSTLKIQRTQQEDSAVYLCASSLIMGQGLDYGYTFGSGTRLTVV.

This clonotype was seen repeatedly, ten times or more. The chain uses TRBV20-1 and TRBJ1-5; D possibly corresponds to TRBD1 (6 bases). Trimming took 4 bases from V and 4 from J, leaving 14 bases between them. The V gene's germline CDR1 is DFQATT and CDR2 SNEGSKA (reference sequence). This CDR3 is built from 14 residues. This chain's CDR3 is CSAKSDRPNQPQHF. CDR3 DNA sequence: TGCAGTGCTAAATCAGACAGGCCTAATCAGCCCCAGCATTTT.

This clonotype was seen at least ten times. The chain couples TRBV28 to TRBJ1-4; 10 nucleotides line up with TRBD1. CDR1 and CDR2 (germline): MDHEN, SYDVKM. This CDR3 has 15 amino acids. V was clipped by 8 bases and J by 5 bases; unmatched bases: 8. This CDR3 is CASCYGGQGNEKLFF. CDR3 nucleotides: TGTGCCAGCTGTTACGGGGGACAGGGGAATGAAAAACTGTTTTTT.

This clonotype came up many times. The J gene is TRBJ1-1, the V gene TRBV7-8, with 7 bases fitting TRBD1. The CDR3 loop spans 14 amino acids. Per germline, CDR1 SGHVS and CDR2 FQNEAQ. Trimming at V came to 3 bases and at J to 8 bases, leaving 9 bases not matched to a gene. This CDR3 reads CASSFSGQAEEAFF. CDR3 DNA sequence: TGTGCCAGCAGCTTCTCCGGACAGGCAGAGGAAGCTTTCTTT.

This clonotype came up many times. The J gene is TRBJ2-2, the V gene TRBV29-1; 7 nucleotides match TRBD1. Germline V gene lookup returns CDR1 SQVTM and CDR2 ANQGSEA. Trimming removed 7 bases from V and 6 bases from J; junction bases left unmatched: 14. This CDR3 region has 15 residues. As DNA, the CDR3 is TGCAGCGGTGGACAGGCGGTTCAAGGTCCCGGGGAGCTGTTTTTT. This codes for CSGGQAVQGPGELFF.

Concerning this clonotype: A read error may explain this, as a much larger clone is one base away. V gene TRBV5-5 combines with J gene TRBJ2-3, with 8 bases identical to TRBD1. In germline, CDR1 is SGHKS, CDR2 YYEKEE (reference sequence). This CDR3 has 15 amino acids. Here the CDR3 reads CASSLTGQGTDTQSF. The CDR3 DNA follows: TGTGCCAGCAGCTTGACCGGACAGGGCACAGATACGCAGTCTTTT.